A single sample is the source of the 20 T cell receptor beta chains below, sequenced in a study of T cell changes during pregnancy in multiple sclerosis. Clones were sequenced by immunoSEQ multiplex PCR, and TCRdb holds only the in-frame ones, with some missing. The data show some 14,000 clones, with over 90% seen just once and about 2.7% held by the top ten. The sequences come from peripheral blood, collected in the second trimester of pregnancy. Receptor source: a female donor in good health, enrolled as a control in a pregnancy study.

The V and J genes are TRBV4-2 and TRBJ1-6, with D possibly matching TRBD1 (6 bases). Germline values: CDR1 LGHNA, CDR2 YNFKEQ. The CDR3 totals 15 residues. Trimming pared 2 bases from V and 9 bases from J, leaving 14 bases between. Here the CDR3 DNA reads TGTGCCAGCAGCCAACAAACAGGGTTCGGTTCACCCCTCCACTTT. As protein: CASSQQTGFGSPLHF.

The chain carries TRBV6-5 and TRBJ2-5; D is perhaps TRBD2 (6 bases). The germline gives CDR1 MNHEY, CDR2 SVGAGI. There are 15 residues in the CDR3. Trimming shortened V by 6 bases and J by 7 bases, and 21 bases separated the two germline ends. CDR3 sequence (DNA): TGTGCCAGCAGGAGGGCGACTAGACCCGAGGTGACCCAGTACTTC. Residues: CASRRATRPEVTQYF.

This chain uses TRBV6-6 with TRBJ2-2; TRBD1 matches at 8 bases. CDR3 size: 15 residues. Germline trimming cut 6 bases from V and 8 bases from J; bases unmatched to any gene: 11. The germline V gene has CDR1 MNHNY and CDR2 SVGAGI (reference sequence). In DNA form, the CDR3 reads TGTGCCAGCAGGGATATCGGGACAGGAGGGGGGGAGCTGTTTTTT. Its translation is CASRDIGTGGGELFF.

The chain recombines TRBV7-2 with TRBJ1-1; 8 bases align to TRBD1. The ends lost 3 bases at V and 2 bases at J; junction bases unmatched: 2. CDR3 length: 14 residues. Looked up from germline, CDR1 is SGHTA and CDR2 is FQGNSA. The CDR3 loop reads CASSLQGANTEAFF. The CDR3 region has the DNA TGTGCCAGCAGCTTGCAGGGGGCTAACACTGAAGCTTTCTTT.

V usage is TRBV30 and J usage is TRBJ2-1, with TRBD2 matching over 8 bases. The CDR3 sequence is 13 residues long. Looked up from germline, CDR1 is GTSNPN and CDR2 is SVGIG (reference sequence). DNA for the CDR3: TGTGCTCTTAGGGGCGGGGGGATGGTTGAGCAGTTCTTC. Translated, it gives CALRGGGMVEQFF.

The chain employs TRBV4-1 and TRBJ1-4, with D possibly TRBD1 on 6 matching bases. The V end lost 5 bases, the J end lost 0 bases, and 10 bases lay between the germline ends. Germline-derived CDR1 and CDR2 are MGHRA and YSYEKL. CDR3 length equals 15 residues. This CDR3 reads CASSTRTATNEKLFF. The CDR3, as DNA: TGCGCCAGCAGCACTCGGACAGCAACTAATGAAAAACTGTTTTTT.

The V call is TRBV7-9, the J call TRBJ2-3, with D perhaps matching TRBD2 (6 bases). Deletions cut 5 bases from V and 2 bases from J, with 11 bases between. The CDR3 runs to 14 residues. Looked up from germline, CDR1 is SEHNR and CDR2 is FQNEAQ (reference sequence). In DNA, the CDR3 is TGTGCCAGCAGCCTAGGACTATTCACAGATACGCAGTATTTT. Amino acid sequence: CASSLGLFTDTQYF.

This chain joins TRBV9 and TRBJ1-2; D is unresolved. V was cut by 0 bases and J by 4 bases, with 13 bases left in between. Germline V gene lookup returns CDR1 SGDLS and CDR2 YYNGEE. This CDR3 is 15 amino acids long. The CDR3 protein is CASSVDPLEAYGYTF. The CDR3 region has the DNA TGTGCCAGCAGCGTAGACCCACTGGAGGCCTATGGCTACACCTTC.

V is TRBV5-6 and J is TRBJ2-3, with 12 bases identical to TRBD2. The CDR3 has 18 amino acids. Germline V gene data show CDR1 as SGHDT and CDR2 as YYEEEE. The V gene end was trimmed by 1 base and the J gene end by 5 bases; junction bases not matched to a gene: 11. The CDR3 DNA reads TGTGCCAGCAGCTTGAGGGGCCTAGCGGGGGGGCATGGAGATACGCAGTATTTT. Translation gives CASSLRGLAGGHGDTQYF.

The chain combines TRBV30 with TRBJ1-2, with TRBD1 as a possible D gene (6 bases). The V gene lost 4 bases and the J gene lost 9 bases, with 9 bases spanning the gap. In germline, CDR1 is GTSNPN, CDR2 SVGIG (reference sequence). This CDR3 has 10 amino acids. The CDR3 region has the DNA TGTGCCTGGACAGGGGATAGCTACACCTTC. It translates to CAWTGDSYTF.

The chain carries TRBV5-5 and TRBJ1-2; weak D call: TRBD1 (5 bases). Trimming took off 4 bases at V and 5 bases at J, with 15 bases between the two ends. There are 14 residues in the CDR3. Looked up from germline, CDR1 is SGHKS and CDR2 is YYEKEE (reference sequence). The CDR3 region is CASSPMGEGYGYTF. In DNA, the CDR3 is TGTGCCAGCAGCCCTATGGGGGAGGGGTATGGCTACACCTTC.

The chain links TRBV28 to TRBJ1-2; 8 nucleotides agree with TRBD1. CDR3 length: 15 residues. The germline gives CDR1 MDHEN, CDR2 SYDVKM. Unmatched junction bases numbered 7, after V lost 2 bases and J lost 5 bases. CDR3 sequence: CASSLRDRRTYGYTF. As DNA, the CDR3 is TGTGCCAGCAGTTTAAGGGACAGGAGGACTTATGGCTACACCTTC.

CDR3 in amino acids: CASSGTELAYSNQPQHF. CDR3 nucleotides: TGTGCCAGCAGTGGGACAGAGCTCGCATATAGCAATCAGCCCCAGCATTTT. The chain couples TRBV6-1 to TRBJ1-5; D possibly corresponds to TRBD1 (6 bases). V lost 4 bases to trimming and J lost 0 bases, with 16 bases between them. Germline V gene lookup returns CDR1 MNHNS and CDR2 SASEGT. The length of the CDR3 is 17 residues.

The genes are TRBV7-2 and TRBJ2-1, with TRBD2 identical over 9 bases. With 5 bases clipped from V and 5 bases from J, the junction kept 7 bases outside the gene matches. Germline V gene data show CDR1 as SGHTA and CDR2 as FQGNSA. This CDR3 region has 15 residues. The CDR3 sequence is CASSRIAGVNNEQFF. DNA of the CDR3: TGTGCCAGCAGCCGGATAGCGGGGGTTAACAATGAGCAGTTCTTC.

This clone was detected only once. The chain couples TRBV19 to TRBJ2-1, with D possibly TRBD2 on 6 matching bases. Deletions cut 2 bases from V and 9 bases from J, with 14 bases between. Germline V gene lookup returns CDR1 LNHDA and CDR2 SQIVND (reference sequence). The CDR3 covers 14 residues. DNA of the CDR3: TGTGCCAGTAGTATATTCTCGGGAGTGAGTGAGCAGTTCTTC. As protein: CASSIFSGVSEQFF. Filled out from reference TRBV19 and TRBJ2-1, the complete variable domain reads DGGITQSPKYLFRKEGQNVTLSCEQNLNHDAMYWYRQDPGQGLRLIYYSQIVNDFQKGDIAEGYSVSREKKESFPLTVTSAQKNPTAFYLCASSIFSGVSEQFFGPGTRLTVL.

The table lists this clone with a count of one. V usage is TRBV18 and J usage is TRBJ2-2, with TRBD2 matching 8 bases. Trimming at V came to 3 bases and at J to 2 bases, leaving 5 bases not matched to a gene. The germline V gene has CDR1 KGHSH and CDR2 LQKENI. This CDR3 comprises 16 residues. This chain's CDR3 is CASSPPRGVNTGELFF. For the CDR3, the DNA is TGTGCCAGCTCACCTCCGCGGGGGGTCAACACCGGGGAGCTGTTTTTT.

The chain links TRBV28 to TRBJ1-5; TRBD1 matches 9 bases. The CDR3 contains 13 residues. The J segment lost 6 bases and the V segment lost 7 bases, leaving 4 bases of the junction unmatched. CDR1 and CDR2 (germline): MDHEN, SYDVKM. In DNA, the CDR3 is TGTGCCAGCATACAGGGGGCAGGTCAGCCCCAGCATTTT. Its translation: CASIQGAGQPQHF.

The chain couples TRBV27 to TRBJ2-5, with D perhaps matching TRBD2 (6 bases). This CDR3 is 13 amino acids long. Trimming left V 0 bases short and J 5 bases short, with 7 bases between. Germline V gene lookup returns CDR1 MNHEY and CDR2 SMNVEV (reference sequence). CDR3 amino acids: CASSLSLAETQYF. The CDR3 bases are TGTGCCAGCAGTTTATCCCTAGCGGAGACCCAGTACTTC.

The chain combines TRBV6-6 with TRBJ1-6; the D is unclear. With 0 bases removed from V and 9 bases from J, the gap between germline ends came to 6 bases. The germline gives CDR1 MNHNY, CDR2 SVGAGI (reference sequence). This CDR3 has 13 amino acids. CDR3 amino acids: CASSYSPGSPLHF. CDR3 DNA: TGTGCCAGCAGTTACTCGCCGGGTTCACCCCTCCACTTT.

The V and J genes are TRBV7-2 and TRBJ2-5; the D gene is possibly TRBD1 (5 bases). The germline gives CDR1 SGHTA, CDR2 FQGNSA. The CDR3 runs 14 residues. Trimming cost V 5 bases and J 6 bases, with 16 bases left between them. The CDR3 DNA sequence: TGTGCCAGCAGCGCAACCCTAGGGGCCCAGACCCAGTACTTC. It is translated as CASSATLGAQTQYF.